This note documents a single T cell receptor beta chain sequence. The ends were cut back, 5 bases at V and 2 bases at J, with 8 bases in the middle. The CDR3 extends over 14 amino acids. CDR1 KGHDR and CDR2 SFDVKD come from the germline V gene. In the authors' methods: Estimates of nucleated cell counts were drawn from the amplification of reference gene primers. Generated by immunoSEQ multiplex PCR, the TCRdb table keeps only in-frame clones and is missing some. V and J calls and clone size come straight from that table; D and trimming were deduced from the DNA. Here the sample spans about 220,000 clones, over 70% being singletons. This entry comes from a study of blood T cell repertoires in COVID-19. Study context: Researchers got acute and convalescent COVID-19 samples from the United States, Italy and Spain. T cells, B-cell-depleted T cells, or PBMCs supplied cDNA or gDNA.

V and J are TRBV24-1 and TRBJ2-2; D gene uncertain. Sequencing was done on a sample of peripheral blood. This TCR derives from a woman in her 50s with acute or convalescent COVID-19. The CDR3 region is CATSGLSNTGELFF. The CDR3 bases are TGTGCCACCAGTGGGCTTTCCAACACCGGGGAGCTGTTTTTT.